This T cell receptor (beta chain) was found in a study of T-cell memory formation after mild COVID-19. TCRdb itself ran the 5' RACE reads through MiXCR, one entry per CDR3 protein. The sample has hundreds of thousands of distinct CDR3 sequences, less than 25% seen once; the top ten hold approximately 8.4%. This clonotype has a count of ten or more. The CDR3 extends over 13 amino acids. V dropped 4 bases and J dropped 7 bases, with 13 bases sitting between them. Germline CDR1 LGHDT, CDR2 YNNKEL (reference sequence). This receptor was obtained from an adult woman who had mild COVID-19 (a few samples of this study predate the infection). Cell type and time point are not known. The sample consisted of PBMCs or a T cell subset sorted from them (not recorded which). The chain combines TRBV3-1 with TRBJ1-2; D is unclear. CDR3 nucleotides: TGTGCCAGCAGCCTCCAGCTGGCTTCTGGCTACACCTTC. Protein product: CASSLQLASGYTF.